The 3 T cell receptor beta chains given below trace back to one sample, sequenced in a study of identical twins (dated by TCRdb to the mid-2010s). Receptor libraries were prepared by 5' RACE. Sequencing used an Illumina HiSeq 2000. The public reads were run again by TCRdb, first through fastp at Q25 and then through MiXCR, and only productive beta chains were kept. Records with the same CDR3 protein are collapsed into one entry carrying the most frequent genes and DNA. The sample table contains fewer than 500,000 distinct CDR3 sequences; only one count was recorded for 20% to 25% of them. Of the sample, around 3% is held by the ten largest clones. These records were also assigned to another study, of T cells expressing NK-cell markers.

Sequencing was performed on CD4+ T cells sorted from blood. Every receptor here comes from a woman aged 18-29 years in good health.

V and J are TRBV29-1 and TRBJ2-1; D tentatively reads TRBD1 or TRBD2 (6 bases each). The germline V gene encodes CDR1 SQVTM and CDR2 ANQGSEA. The V gene lost 5 bases and the J gene lost 5 bases, with 16 bases spanning the gap. This CDR3 is 14 amino acids long. In nucleotides, the CDR3 is TGCAGCGTTTTGTTGGGGGGCCCCAACAATGAGCAGTTCTTC. Its translation: CSVLLGGPNNEQFF.

The CDR3 DNA reads TGCGCCAGCAGCTCGGACCGGGAGCAGTTCTTC. It translates to CASSSDREQFF. V and J are TRBV5-1 and TRBJ2-1, with no clear D. Germline CDR1 SGHRS, CDR2 YFSETQ. There are 11 residues in the CDR3. The V end was cut by 3 bases, the J end by 10 bases, with 8 bases between.

In its sample, this clonotype was seen a few times. The genes are TRBV3-1 and TRBJ1-1, with D perhaps TRBD1 (5 bases). From germline, CDR1 is LGHDT and CDR2 YNNKEL (reference sequence). Trimming removed 0 bases from V and 4 bases from J, with 12 bases in between. The CDR3 covers 15 residues. In DNA, the CDR3 is TGTGCCAGCAGCCAAGACGACGGGGGGTCCACTGAAGCTTTCTTT. This sequence encodes CASSQDDGGSTEAFF.